This T cell receptor (beta chain) was sequenced in a study of blood T cell repertoires in COVID-19. On the study more broadly: Researchers got acute and convalescent COVID-19 samples from the United States, Italy and Spain.

Per the original data handling: It was from reference gene primer amplification that nucleated cell counts were estimated. Sequenced by immunoSEQ multiplex PCR; TCRdb stores in-frame clones only, minus some. That table furnishes V, J and clone size, whereas the DNA furnished D and trimming. The sample lists a few hundred thousand clones, around 84% occurring once. V was cut by 5 bases and J by 3 bases, with 10 bases left in between. This CDR3 has 13 amino acids. The V gene is TRBV12-3 or TRBV12-4, the J gene TRBJ1-1; the D gene is possibly TRBD1 (5 bases). The TCR comes from a man aged 50-60 years with acute or convalescent COVID-19. The specimen sequenced was peripheral blood. Here the CDR3 reads CASSPQGHTEAFF. The CDR3 region has the DNA TGTGCCAGCAGTCCTCAGGGCCACACTGAAGCTTTCTTT.